The 20 T cell receptor beta chains presented below share a single source sample, sequenced in a study of control samples from healthy donors and cancer patients. The protocol was immunoSEQ multiplex PCR, while the TCRdb copy is restricted to in-frame clones and leaves out a portion. Of under 450,000 clones in the sample, 75% to 95% are singletons; the top ten hold 5.5% to 8%. Sequencing used PBMCs. The source of these receptors is a man aged 40-50 years with head and neck cancer.

V is TRBV11-2 and J is TRBJ1-1; TRBD1 matches 8 bases. Germline lookup yields CDR1 SGHAT and CDR2 FQNNGV. V was clipped by 5 bases and J by 3 bases; unmatched bases: 8. The CDR3 runs 15 residues. The CDR3 sequence: CASSQTGQGYTEAFF. DNA of the CDR3: TGTGCCAGCAGCCAAACTGGACAGGGATACACTGAAGCTTTCTTT.

V is TRBV15 and J is TRBJ1-2; unclear D gene. Between the trimmed V and J ends, which lost 0 bases and 6 bases, there was a span of 5 bases. Germline-derived CDR1 and CDR2 are LNHNV and YYDKDF (reference sequence). The CDR3 length is 12 residues. CDR3 residues: CATSRDLDGYTF. CDR3 DNA: TGTGCCACCAGCAGAGATCTAGATGGCTACACCTTC.

Only one count was recorded for this clone. The chain joins TRBV19 to TRBJ2-6; D is tentatively TRBD1 or TRBD2 (5 bases each). Trimming took off 7 bases at V and 2 bases at J, with 21 bases between the two ends. CDR3 size: 18 residues. Germline V gives CDR1 LNHDA, CDR2 SQIVND (reference sequence). CDR3 sequence reads: CASIRGAEVLTGANVLTF. The DNA for the CDR3 is TGTGCCAGTATTCGAGGGGCTGAGGTATTGACTGGGGCCAACGTCCTGACTTTC.

V and J are TRBV5-1 and TRBJ2-7; tentatively, D is TRBD1 or TRBD2 (6 bases each). CDR1 is SGHRS and CDR2 is YFSETQ in the germline V gene. The CDR3 is 11 residues long. V was trimmed by 5 bases and J by 5 bases, leaving 8 bases between them. The CDR3 nucleotides read TGCGCCAGCAGGGGGGGCCACGAGCAGTACTTC. This codes for CASRGGHEQYF.

The chain employs TRBV12-3 or TRBV12-4 and TRBJ1-1; D uncertain. The CDR3 loop spans 13 amino acids. V dropped 6 bases and J dropped 2 bases, with 10 bases sitting between them. The CDR3: CASSWTVNTEAFF. CDR3 nucleotides: TGTGCCAGCAGCTGGACGGTTAACACTGAAGCTTTCTTT.

The chain carries TRBV5-8 and TRBJ1-2; D call uncertain. The ends were cut back, 1 base at V and 4 bases at J, with 17 bases in the middle. Germline V gene sequence: CDR1 SGHTS, CDR2 YDEGEE. The CDR3 sequence is 16 residues long. The CDR3 spells CASSLTVEGDGYGYTF. The CDR3 coding sequence is TGTGCCAGCAGCTTGACCGTTGAGGGCGACGGCTATGGCTACACCTTC.

This clone was found once. The chain recombines TRBV12-3 or TRBV12-4 with TRBJ2-5, with unresolved D. The CDR3 runs to 12 residues. The V and J ends lost 5 bases and 7 bases respectively, with 11 bases between them. The CDR3 DNA follows: TGTGCCAGCAGTCTAGGGAAAGGGACCCAGTACTTC. It translates to CASSLGKGTQYF.

V and J are TRBV11-2 and TRBJ1-6; D may be TRBD1 (5 bases). The CDR3 is made up of 14 amino acids. Looked up from germline, CDR1 is SGHAT and CDR2 is FQNNGV. V was pared by 6 bases and J by 13 bases, with 19 bases between. In nucleotides, the CDR3 is TGTGCCAGCAGTCTGGACATTTCTGTTCGCCCCCTCCACTTT. Its protein is CASSLDISVRPLHF.

This clone appeared a few times. CDR3 region: CASSLTFGQGVNTEAFF. Written as DNA, the CDR3 is TGTGCCAGCAGTTTAACATTCGGACAGGGAGTGAACACTGAAGCTTTCTTT. V is TRBV28 and J is TRBJ1-1; 8 bases fit TRBD1. The CDR3 has 17 amino acids. J lost 0 bases, V lost 2 bases, and 8 bases had no gene match. Germline V gene data show CDR1 as MDHEN and CDR2 as SYDVKM.

The chain recombines TRBV5-1 with TRBJ1-1; TRBD1 might be the D (6 bases). Trimming shortened V by 1 base and J by 5 bases, and 24 bases separated the two germline ends. The CDR3 is 18 amino acids. CDR1 is SGHRS, CDR2 YFSETQ, per germline. As DNA, the CDR3 is TGCGCCAGCAGCTTGAGTGGGGGGCGTCTCTACCCTGATACTGAAGCTTTCTTT. Its translation is CASSLSGGRLYPDTEAFF.

V gene TRBV10-2 combines with J gene TRBJ1-5; the D is unclear. V was pared by 4 bases and J by 6 bases, with 7 bases between. CDR3 length: 12 residues. The V gene's germline CDR1 is WSHSY and CDR2 SAAADI. For the CDR3, the DNA is TGCGCCAGCAGTGGTAGGGTTCAGCCCCAGCATTTT. This gives the protein CASSGRVQPQHF.

This clone appeared a few times. The chain combines TRBV28 with TRBJ2-1, with TRBD2 matching 8 bases. CDR1 and CDR2 (germline): MDHEN, SYDVKM. The CDR3 totals 13 residues. The trim removed 10 bases at V and 6 bases at J, leaving 8 bases unmatched. The CDR3, as DNA: TGTGCCATCTTGACTAGCGTTTCCAATGAGCAGTTCTTC. This translates into CAILTSVSNEQFF.

This chain links TRBV9 with TRBJ2-5, with 10 bases matching TRBD2. This CDR3 is built from 17 residues. Unmatched junction bases numbered 6, after V lost 0 bases and J lost 1 base. Germline lookup yields CDR1 SGDLS and CDR2 YYNGEE. The CDR3 coding sequence is TGTGCCAGCAGCGTAGGGCTAGCGGGGGTGATCCAAGAGACCCAGTACTTC. Residues: CASSVGLAGVIQETQYF.

V gene TRBV7-2 combines with J gene TRBJ1-6, with a weak D call TRBD1 (5 bases). The length of the CDR3 is 16 residues. V was pared by 1 base and J by 1 base, with 8 bases between. CDR1 is SGHTA and CDR2 is FQGNSA in the germline V gene. For the CDR3, the DNA is TGTGCCAGCAGCTTAGATGGGGGATCCTATAATTCACCCCTCCACTTT. It is translated as CASSLDGGSYNSPLHF.

Only a few counts were recorded for this clone. V and J are TRBV2 and TRBJ1-5, with D hard to call. Germline V gives CDR1 SNHLY, CDR2 FYNNEI. CDR3 length equals 13 residues. The ends were cut back, 3 bases at V and 7 bases at J, with 10 bases in the middle. CDR3 bases: TGTGCCAGCAGTGAGGAATCTGAGCAGCCCCAGCATTTT. Translation: CASSEESEQPQHF. Full variable domain (rest looked up from reference TRBV2 and TRBJ1-5): EPEVTQTPSHQVTQMGQEVILRCVPISNHLYFYWYRQILGQKVEFLVSFYNNEISEKSEIFDDQFSVERPDGSNFTLKIRSTKLEDSAMYFCASSEESEQPQHFGDGTRLSIL.

As for this clone: One junction end does not reproduce the germline sequence, and a read error may be involved. The V call is TRBV9, the J call TRBJ2-5; D perhaps matches TRBD2 (5 bases). Per the germline V gene, CDR1 is SGDLS and CDR2 is YYNGEE. The CDR3 has 8 residues. The CDR3 bases are TGTGCCAGCAGCGGGACTGACTTC. Amino acids: CASSGTDF. Full variable domain (rest looked up from reference TRBV9 and TRBJ2-5): DSGVTQTPKHLITATGQRVTLRCSPRSGDLSVYWYQQSLDQGLQFLIQYYNGEERAKGNILERFSAQQFPDLHSELNLSSLELGDSALYFCASSGTDFGPGTRLLVL.

The chain is built from TRBV10-2 and TRBJ2-7, with 7 nucleotides matching TRBD1. Per germline, CDR1 WSHSY and CDR2 SAAADI. V gave up 6 bases and J gave up 1 base; unmatched junction bases: 6. This CDR3 is built from 14 residues. The CDR3 DNA reads as TGCGCCAGCAGGCTGACAGGGTCGTCCTACGAGCAGTACTTC. It yields the protein CASRLTGSSYEQYF.

The chain is built from TRBV6-1 and TRBJ2-3; 10 nucleotides line up with TRBD2. V lost 3 bases to trimming and J lost 5 bases; unmatched junction nucleotides: 5. The CDR3 covers 15 residues. CDR1 MNHNS and CDR2 SASEGT come from the germline V gene. CDR3: CASSEVSGRQDTQYF. CDR3 DNA sequence: TGTGCCAGCAGTGAGGTTAGCGGGAGGCAAGATACGCAGTATTTT.

The CDR3 DNA follows: TGTGCCAGCAGCTTACGGGGAGTTGGCTACGAGCAGTACTTC. Translating it yields CASSLRGVGYEQYF. The J gene is TRBJ2-7, the V gene TRBV7-2; TRBD2 might be the D (5 bases). Deletions cut 2 bases from V and 3 bases from J, with 11 bases between. From germline, CDR1 is SGHTA and CDR2 FQGNSA. The CDR3 length is 14 residues.

This clone was counted between two and nine times. This rearrangement joins TRBV7-6 to TRBJ2-2, with D tentatively TRBD2 (5 bases). Trimming took 5 bases from V and 0 from J, leaving 10 bases between them. CDR1 and CDR2 from the germline V gene are SGHVS and FNYEAQ. This CDR3 is built from 15 residues. CDR3 bases: TGTGCCAGCAGCCCTCTTAGCGCGAACACCGGGGAGCTGTTTTTT. Translating gives CASSPLSANTGELFF.